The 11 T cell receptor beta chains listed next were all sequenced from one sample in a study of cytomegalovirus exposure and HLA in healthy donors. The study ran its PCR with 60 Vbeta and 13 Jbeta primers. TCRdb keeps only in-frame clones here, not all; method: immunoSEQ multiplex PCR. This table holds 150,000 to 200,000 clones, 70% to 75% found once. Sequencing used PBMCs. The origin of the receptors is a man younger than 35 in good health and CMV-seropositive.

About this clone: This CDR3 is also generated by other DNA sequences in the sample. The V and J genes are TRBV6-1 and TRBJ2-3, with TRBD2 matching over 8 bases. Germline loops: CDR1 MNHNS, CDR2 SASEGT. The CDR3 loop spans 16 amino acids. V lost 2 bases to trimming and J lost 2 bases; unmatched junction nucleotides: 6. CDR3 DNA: TGTGCCAGCAGTGAACGGGGGGGATTAGCCACAGATACGCAGTATTTT. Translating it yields CASSERGGLATDTQYF.

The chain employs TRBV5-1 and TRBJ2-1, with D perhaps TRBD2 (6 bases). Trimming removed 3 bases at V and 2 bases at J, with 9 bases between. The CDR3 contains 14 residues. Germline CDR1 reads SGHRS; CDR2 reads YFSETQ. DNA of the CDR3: TGCGCCAGCAGCTGGGACTTGCCCTACAATGAGCAGTTCTTC. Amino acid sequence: CASSWDLPYNEQFF.

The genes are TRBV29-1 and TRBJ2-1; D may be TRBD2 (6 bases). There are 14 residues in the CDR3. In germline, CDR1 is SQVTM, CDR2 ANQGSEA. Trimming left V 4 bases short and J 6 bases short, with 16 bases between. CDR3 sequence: CSVGRDRGGNEQFF. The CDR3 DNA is TGCAGCGTTGGGAGGGACCGCGGTGGCAATGAGCAGTTCTTC.

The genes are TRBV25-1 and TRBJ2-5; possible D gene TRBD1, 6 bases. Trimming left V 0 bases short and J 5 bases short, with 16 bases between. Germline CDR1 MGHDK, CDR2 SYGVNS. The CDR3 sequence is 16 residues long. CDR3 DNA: TGTGCCAGCAGTGAATATCGGGGCAGGGGCAGGGAGACCCAGTACTTC. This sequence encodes CASSEYRGRGRETQYF.

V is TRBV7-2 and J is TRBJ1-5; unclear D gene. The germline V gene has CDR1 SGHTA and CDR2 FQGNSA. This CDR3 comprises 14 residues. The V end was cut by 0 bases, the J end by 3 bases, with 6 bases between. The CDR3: CASSLARANQPQHF. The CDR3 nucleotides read TGTGCCAGCAGCTTAGCGAGGGCCAATCAGCCCCAGCATTTT.

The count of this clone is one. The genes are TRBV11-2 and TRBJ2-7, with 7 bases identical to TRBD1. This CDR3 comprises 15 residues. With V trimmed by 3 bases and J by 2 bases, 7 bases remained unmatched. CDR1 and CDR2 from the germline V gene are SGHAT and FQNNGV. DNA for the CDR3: TGTGCCAGCAGCTTTACACAGGGGATAGCCTACGAGCAGTACGTC. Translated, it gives CASSFTQGIAYEQYV.

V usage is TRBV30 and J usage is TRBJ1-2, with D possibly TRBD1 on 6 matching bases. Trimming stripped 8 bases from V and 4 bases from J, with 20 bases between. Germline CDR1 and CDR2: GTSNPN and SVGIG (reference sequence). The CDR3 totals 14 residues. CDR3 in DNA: TGTGCCCATACTTTTTCCGGGACAAGCTATGGCTACACCTTC. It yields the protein CAHTFSGTSYGYTF.

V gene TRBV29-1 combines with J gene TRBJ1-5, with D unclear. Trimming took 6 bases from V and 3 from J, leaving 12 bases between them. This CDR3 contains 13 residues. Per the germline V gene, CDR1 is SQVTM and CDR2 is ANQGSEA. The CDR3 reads CSVLTGSNQPQHF. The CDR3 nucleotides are TGCAGCGTCTTGACGGGTTCCAATCAGCCCCAGCATTTT.

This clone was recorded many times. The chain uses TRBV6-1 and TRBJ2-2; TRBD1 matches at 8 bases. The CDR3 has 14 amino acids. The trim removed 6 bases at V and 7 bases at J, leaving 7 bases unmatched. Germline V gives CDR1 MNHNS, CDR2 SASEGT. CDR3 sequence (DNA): TGTGCCAGCAGCGGGACAGGTGATATCGGGGAGCTGTTTTTT. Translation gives CASSGTGDIGELFF.

This CDR3 reads CASSPRVSGANVLTF. The CDR3 region has the DNA TGTGCCAGCAGCCCCCGGGTCTCTGGGGCCAACGTCCTGACTTTC. The chain uses TRBV5-6 and TRBJ2-6; no clear D gene. The V gene's germline CDR1 is SGHDT and CDR2 YYEEEE. Trimming left V 4 bases short and J 0 bases short, with 8 bases between. The CDR3 consists of 15 residues.

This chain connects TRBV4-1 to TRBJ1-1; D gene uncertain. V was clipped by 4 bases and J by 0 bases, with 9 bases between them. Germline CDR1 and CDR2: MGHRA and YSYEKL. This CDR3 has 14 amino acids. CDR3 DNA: TGCGCCAGCAGCCCCGGGGTCATGAACACTGAAGCTTTCTTT. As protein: CASSPGVMNTEAFF.